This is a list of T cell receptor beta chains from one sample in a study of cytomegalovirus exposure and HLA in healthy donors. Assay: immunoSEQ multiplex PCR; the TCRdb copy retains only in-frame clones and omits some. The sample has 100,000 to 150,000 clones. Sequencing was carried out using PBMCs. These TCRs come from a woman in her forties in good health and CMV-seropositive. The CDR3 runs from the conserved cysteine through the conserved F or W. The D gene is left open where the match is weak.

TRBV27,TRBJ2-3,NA,TGTGCCAGCAGTTTATGGGCCGGGGGAGATACGCAGTATTTT,CASSLWAGGDTQYF
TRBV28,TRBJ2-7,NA,TGTGCCAGCAGACGGGGTGAGTTAGGCGAGCAGTACTTC,CASRRGELGEQYF
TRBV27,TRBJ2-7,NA,TGTGCCAGCAGGAATTGGGCTAGCGACGAGCAGTACTTC,CASRNWASDEQYF
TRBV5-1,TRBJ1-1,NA,TGCGCCAGCAGCTTGAAGAGTTCCACTGAAGCTTTCTTT,CASSLKSSTEAFF
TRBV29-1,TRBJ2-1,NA,TGCAGCGAAGTGGGACTTCCCAATAACAATGAGCAGTTCTTC,CSEVGLPNNNEQFF
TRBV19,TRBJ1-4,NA,TGTGCCAGTAGTATGGCGGGAGCGGGAGAAAAACTGTTTTTT,CASSMAGAGEKLFF
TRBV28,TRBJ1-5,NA,TGTGCCAGCAGTAAACAGGCGGGCGGGGATCAGCCCCAGCATTTT,CASSKQAGGDQPQHF
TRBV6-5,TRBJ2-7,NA,TGTGCCAGCGGGGGACAATCCTACGAGCAGTACTTC,CASGGQSYEQYF
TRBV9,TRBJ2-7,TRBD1,TGTGCCAGCAGCGAGGGGACAGGTGCCACACCCTACGAGCAGTACTTC,CASSEGTGATPYEQYF
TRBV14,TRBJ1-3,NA,TGTGCCAGCAGCCCTGGGACACTCTCTGGAAACACCATATATTTT,CASSPGTLSGNTIYF
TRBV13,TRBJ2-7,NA,TGTGCCAGCAGCTTGGGCAGAACCGGCTACGAGCAGTACTTC,CASSLGRTGYEQYF
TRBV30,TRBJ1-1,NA,TGTGCCTGGAGCGGAGCCATGAACACTGAAGCTTTCTTT,CAWSGAMNTEAFF
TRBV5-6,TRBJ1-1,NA,TGTGCCAGCAGCTTGGAGGGGAACATGAACACTGAAGCTTTCTTT,CASSLEGNMNTEAFF
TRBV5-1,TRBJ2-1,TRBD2,TGCGCCAGCAGCTTGAGCGGGAGAGCCGACAATGAGCAGTTCTTC,CASSLSGRADNEQFF
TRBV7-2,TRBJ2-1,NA,TGTGCCAGCAGTTTTTTGGGGACAACAGCCTCCTACAATGAGCAGTTCTTC,CASSFLGTTASYNEQFF
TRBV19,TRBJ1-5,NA,TGTGCCAGTAGTCAAGGACAGTATCAGCCCCAGCATTTT,CASSQGQYQPQHF
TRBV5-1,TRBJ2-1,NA,TGCGCCAGCAGCTTGGCTAGCGCGAAGGACAATGAGCAGTTCTTC,CASSLASAKDNEQFF
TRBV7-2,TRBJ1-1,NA,TGTGCCAGCAGCTCGGGTCACACTGAAGCTTTCTTT,CASSSGHTEAFF
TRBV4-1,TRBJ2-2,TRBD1,TGCGCCAGCAGCCCCAACAGGGGCGCGAACACCGGGGAGCTGTTTTTT,CASSPNRGANTGELFF
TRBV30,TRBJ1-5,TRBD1,TGTGCCTGGAGTGGCGGGACAGCCCGAAGCCAGCCCCAGCATTTT,CAWSGGTARSQPQHF
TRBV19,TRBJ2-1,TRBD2,TGTGCCAGTTGGCAAGCGGGAGGTGCGAATGAGCAGTTCTTC,CASWQAGGANEQFF
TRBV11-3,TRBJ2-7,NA,TGTGCCAGCAGCCCGCGAGGGGGTCCCGAGCAGTACTTC,CASSPRGGPEQYF
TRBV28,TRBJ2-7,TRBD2,TGTGCCAGCAGTTTAGCGGGACTAGCGGGAGGATACGAGCAGTACTTC,CASSLAGLAGGYEQYF
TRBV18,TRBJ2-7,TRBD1,TGTGCCAGCTCCACTTCCGGGGACAGGGGAGGCCACGAGCAGTACTTC,CASSTSGDRGGHEQYF
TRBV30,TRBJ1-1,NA,TGTGCCTGGAGGGCGGCAGCGAGCACTGAAGCTTTCTTT,CAWRAAASTEAFF
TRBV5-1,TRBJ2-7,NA,TGCGCCAGCAGCTTGAAGAGAGGAGAGTCCTACGAGCAGTACTTC,CASSLKRGESYEQYF
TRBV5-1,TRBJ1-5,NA,TGCGCCAGCAGCTCCCAGGGCGATCAGCCCCAGCATTTT,CASSSQGDQPQHF
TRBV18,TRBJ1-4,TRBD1,TGTGCCAGCTCACCACAAGCGGACAGGCATGAAAAACTGTTTTTT,CASSPQADRHEKLFF
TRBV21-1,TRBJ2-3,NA,TGTGCCAGCAGCAAAGCACCCAGGACTAGCGGACACACAGATACGCAGTATTTT,CASSKAPRTSGHTDTQYF
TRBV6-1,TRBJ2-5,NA,TGTGCCAGCACTTCTAGAAACCAAGAGACCCAGTACTTC,CASTSRNQETQYF
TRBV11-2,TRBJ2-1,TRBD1,TGTGCCAGCAGCTTAGAACCCTTAGGGACAGCTAATGAGCAGTTCTTC,CASSLEPLGTANEQFF
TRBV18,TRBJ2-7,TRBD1,TGTGCCAGCTCACCTGCACAGGGGGGCGGCGAGCAGTACTTC,CASSPAQGGGEQYF
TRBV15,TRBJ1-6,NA,TGTGCCACCAGCGCAGGGACAAATTCACCCCTCCACTTT,CATSAGTNSPLHF
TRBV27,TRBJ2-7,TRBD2,TGTGCCAGCAGTTTACAATCACCCGGGCTAGCGGGTATCGAGCAGTACTTC,CASSLQSPGLAGIEQYF
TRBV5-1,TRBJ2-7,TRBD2,TGCGCCAGCAGCTCCGCGGGAGGGCCAAACGAGCAGTACTTC,CASSSAGGPNEQYF
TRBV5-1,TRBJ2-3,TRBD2,TGCGCCAGCAGCTGGACTAGCGGGGCGGATACGCAGTATTTT,CASSWTSGADTQYF
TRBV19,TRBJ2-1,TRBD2,TGTGCCAGTATGATGACTAGCGGGAACTCCTACAATGAGCAGTTCTTC,CASMMTSGNSYNEQFF
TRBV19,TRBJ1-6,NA,TGTGCCAGTAGCGCAGGACTCAATTCACCCCTCCACTTT,CASSAGLNSPLHF
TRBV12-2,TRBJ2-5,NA,TGTGCAAGTCGCCTAAGCCGCCGGACTAGCGGATTGGAGACCCAGTACTTC,CASRLSRRTSGLETQYF
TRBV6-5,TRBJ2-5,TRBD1,TGTGCCAGCAGCAAGGACAGGGGGCCAGAGACCCAGTACTTC,CASSKDRGPETQYF
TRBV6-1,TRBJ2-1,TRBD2,TGTGCCAGCAGTGACCGTACGGCGGGGACTAGCGGGAGAGGGAGTGAGCAGTTCTTC,CASSDRTAGTSGRGSEQFF
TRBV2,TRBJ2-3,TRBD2,TGTGCCAGCAGTGAAGCCTGGAGGGAGGGGACAGATACGCAGTATTTT,CASSEAWREGTDTQYF
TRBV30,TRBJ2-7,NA,TGTGCCTGGAGTATCACTAGCGAGCAGTACTTC,CAWSITSEQYF
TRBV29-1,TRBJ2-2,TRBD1,TGCAGCACCCCGGGGACAGCGAACACCGGGGAGCTGTTTTTT,CSTPGTANTGELFF
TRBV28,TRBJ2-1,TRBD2,TGTGCCAGCAGTCACGGGACTAGCGGGAGGGCTTACAATGAGCAGTTCTTC,CASSHGTSGRAYNEQFF
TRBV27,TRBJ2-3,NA,TGTGCCAGCAGTTTATCCGTCCAGTCAGATACGCAGTATTTT,CASSLSVQSDTQYF
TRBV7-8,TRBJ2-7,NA,TGTGCCAGCAGCTTAGAGTCTAATAGCGTGTTCGAGCAGTACTTC,CASSLESNSVFEQYF